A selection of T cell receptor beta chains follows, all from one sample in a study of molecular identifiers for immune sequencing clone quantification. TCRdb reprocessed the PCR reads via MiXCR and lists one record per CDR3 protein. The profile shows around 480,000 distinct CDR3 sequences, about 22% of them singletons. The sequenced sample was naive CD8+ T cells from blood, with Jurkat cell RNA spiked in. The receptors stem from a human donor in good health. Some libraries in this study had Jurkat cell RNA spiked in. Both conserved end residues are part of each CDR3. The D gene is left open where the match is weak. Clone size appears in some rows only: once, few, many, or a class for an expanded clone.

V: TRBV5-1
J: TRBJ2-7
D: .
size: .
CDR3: CASSLDGGTPYEQYF
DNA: TGCGCCAGCAGCTTGGATGGGGGTACTCCCTACGAGCAGTACTTC

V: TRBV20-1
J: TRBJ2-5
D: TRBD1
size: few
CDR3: CSARVPGQGAPQETQYF
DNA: TGCAGTGCTAGAGTTCCAGGACAGGGGGCGCCCCAAGAGACCCAGTACTTC

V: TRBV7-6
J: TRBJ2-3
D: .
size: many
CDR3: CASSLDAGPSTDTQYF
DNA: TGTGCCAGCAGCTTAGATGCAGGGCCCAGCACAGATACGCAGTATTTT

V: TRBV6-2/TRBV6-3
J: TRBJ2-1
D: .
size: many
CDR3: CASRSGSRPYYNEQFF
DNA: TGTGCCAGCAGATCCGGTTCCAGGCCCTACTACAATGAGCAGTTCTTC

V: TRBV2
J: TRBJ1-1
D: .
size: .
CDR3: CASSVRQGTVWMNTEAFF
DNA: TGTGCCAGCAGTGTTAGGCAGGGAACTGTTTGGATGAACACTGAAGCTTTCTTT

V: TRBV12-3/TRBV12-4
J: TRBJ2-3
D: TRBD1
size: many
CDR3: CASSFPGTGARDTDTQYF
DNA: TGTGCCAGCAGCTTCCCAGGGACAGGGGCACGGGACACAGATACGCAGTATTTT

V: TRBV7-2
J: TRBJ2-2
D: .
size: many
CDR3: CASSMTGYTGELFF
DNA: TGTGCCAGCAGCATGACGGGTTACACCGGGGAGCTGTTTTTT

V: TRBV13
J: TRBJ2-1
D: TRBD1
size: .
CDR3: CASNYRDRVMDEQFF
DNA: TGTGCCAGCAACTACCGGGACAGGGTTATGGATGAGCAGTTCTTC

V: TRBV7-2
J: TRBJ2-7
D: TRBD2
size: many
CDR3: CASSSSGEDFYEQYF
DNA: TGTGCCAGCAGCTCTAGCGGGGAAGACTTCTACGAGCAGTACTTC

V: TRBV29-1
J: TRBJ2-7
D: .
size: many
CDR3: CSVADWGAEQYF
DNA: TGCAGCGTGGCCGACTGGGGCGCCGAGCAGTACTTC

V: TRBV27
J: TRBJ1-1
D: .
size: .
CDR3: CASSWRGDTEAFF
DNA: TGTGCCAGCAGTTGGCGTGGGGACACTGAAGCTTTCTTT

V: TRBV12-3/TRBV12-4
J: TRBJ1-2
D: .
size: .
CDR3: CASTPDSNYGYTF
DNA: TGTGCCAGCACTCCGGACAGTAACTATGGCTACACCTTC

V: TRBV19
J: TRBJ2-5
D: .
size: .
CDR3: CASSTDTQETQYF
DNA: TGTGCCAGTAGTACGGACACCCAAGAGACCCAGTACTTC

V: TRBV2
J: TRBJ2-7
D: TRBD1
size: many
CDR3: CASSSGQASSYEQYF
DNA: TGTGCCAGCAGCTCCGGACAGGCTAGCTCCTACGAGCAGTACTTC

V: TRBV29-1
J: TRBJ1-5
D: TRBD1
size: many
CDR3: CTARRISLDCRGINQPQHF
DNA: TGCACCGCCCGGAGGATTTCGTTGGATTGCAGGGGGATTAATCAGCCCCAGCATTTT

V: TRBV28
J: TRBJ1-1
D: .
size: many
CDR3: CASSRLAGGTEAFF
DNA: TGTGCCAGCAGTCGCCTGGCGGGGGGCACTGAAGCTTTCTTT

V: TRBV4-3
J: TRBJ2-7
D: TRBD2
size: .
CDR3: CASSLVPGGIGGEQYF
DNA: TGCGCCAGCAGCCTAGTCCCCGGGGGGATAGGTGGGGAGCAGTACTTC

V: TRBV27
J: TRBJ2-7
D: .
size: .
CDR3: CASSLAWGTYEQYF
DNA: TGTGCCAGCAGTTTAGCTTGGGGAACCTACGAGCAGTACTTC

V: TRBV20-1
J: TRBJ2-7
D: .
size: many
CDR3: CSARDRRRSSYEQYF
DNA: TGCAGTGCTAGAGATCGTCGCAGAAGCTCCTACGAGCAGTACTTC

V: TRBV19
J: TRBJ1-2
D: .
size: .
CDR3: CASSMPGDGYTF
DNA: TGTGCCAGTAGTATGCCCGGTGACGGCTACACCTTC

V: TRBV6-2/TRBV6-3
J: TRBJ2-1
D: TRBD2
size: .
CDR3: CASSGTSVLLFF
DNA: TGTGCCAGCAGTGGCACTAGCGTCCTTTTGTTCTTC

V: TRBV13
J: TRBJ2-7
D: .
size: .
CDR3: CASSSGLTTYEQYF
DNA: TGTGCCAGCAGCTCTGGACTGACAACCTACGAGCAGTACTTC

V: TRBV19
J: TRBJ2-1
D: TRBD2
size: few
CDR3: CASSIFHGGTYNEQFF
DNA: TGTGCCAGTAGTATTTTCCACGGGGGGACCTACAATGAGCAGTTCTTC

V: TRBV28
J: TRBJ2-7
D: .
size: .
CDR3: CASSFGSTGPSYEQYF
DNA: TGTGCCAGCAGTTTCGGGAGTACAGGGCCCTCCTACGAGCAGTACTTC

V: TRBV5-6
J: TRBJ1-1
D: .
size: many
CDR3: CASNDAGNTEAFF
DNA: TGTGCCAGTAACGACGCAGGGAACACTGAAGCTTTCTTT

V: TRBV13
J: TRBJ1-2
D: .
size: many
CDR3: CASRITGAPTGYTF
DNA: TGTGCCAGCAGGATAACCGGGGCGCCCACTGGCTACACCTTC

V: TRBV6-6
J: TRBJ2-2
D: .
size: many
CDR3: CATTPGNTGELFF
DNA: TGTGCCACGACTCCAGGGAACACCGGGGAGCTGTTTTTT

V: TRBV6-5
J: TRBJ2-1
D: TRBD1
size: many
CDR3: CASGTGAYNEQFF
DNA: TGTGCCAGCGGGACAGGGGCCTACAATGAGCAGTTCTTC

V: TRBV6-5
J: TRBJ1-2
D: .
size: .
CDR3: CASTVSPTPNYGYTF
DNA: TGTGCCAGCACGGTCAGTCCTACCCCCAACTATGGCTACACCTTC

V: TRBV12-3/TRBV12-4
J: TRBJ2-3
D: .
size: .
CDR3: CASKGITDTQYF
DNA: TGTGCAAGTAAGGGGATCACAGATACGCAGTATTTT

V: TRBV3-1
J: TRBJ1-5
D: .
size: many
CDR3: CASSQGFSNQPQHF
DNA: TGTGCCAGCAGCCAAGGGTTCAGCAATCAGCCCCAGCATTTT

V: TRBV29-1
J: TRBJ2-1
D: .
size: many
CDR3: CSVLSYEQFF
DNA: TGCAGCGTTTTGTCGTATGAGCAGTTCTTC